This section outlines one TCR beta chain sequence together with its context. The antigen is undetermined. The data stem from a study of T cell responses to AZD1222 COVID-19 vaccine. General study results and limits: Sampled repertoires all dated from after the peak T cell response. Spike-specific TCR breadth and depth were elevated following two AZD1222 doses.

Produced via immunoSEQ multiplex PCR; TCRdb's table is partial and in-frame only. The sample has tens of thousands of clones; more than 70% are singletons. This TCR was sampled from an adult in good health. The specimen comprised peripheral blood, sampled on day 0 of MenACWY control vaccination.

The CDR3 DNA sequence: TGTGCCAGCAGCTTAGGCGGGCTAGCGGGAGGGGGGGCCCAAGAGACCCAGTACTTC. It is translated as CASSLGGLAGGGAQETQYF. The chain carries TRBV11-2 and TRBJ2-5; 12 bases map to TRBD2. Germline loops: CDR1 SGHAT, CDR2 FQNNGV. The CDR3 is 19 residues long. J gave up 1 base and V 1 base, and 10 bases lay outside the gene matches.